Given below is one T cell receptor beta chain in context. What it recognizes is unknown. This sample is part of a study of STAT5B mutations in CD4+ large granular lymphocyte leukemia. Produced via immunoSEQ multiplex PCR; TCRdb's table is partial and in-frame only. The sample has over 25,000 clones, under 90% seen once; the top ten hold around 0.33%. Whole-study findings and limits: About 24% of private leukemic clonotypes occurred rarely in other patients' non-leukemic repertoires.

The clonotype originates from a human donor in good health. Sequencing was performed on CD4+ T cells from blood buffy coats.

This chain's CDR3 is CASSLVSGLAYEQYF. The CDR3 DNA sequence: TGTGCCAGCAGCTTAGTTTCAGGGTTGGCCTACGAGCAGTACTTC. The chain couples TRBV7-2 to TRBJ2-7; a weak D match, TRBD1 (5 bases). Between the trimmed V and J ends, which lost 1 base and 2 bases, there was a span of 12 bases. Germline CDR1 reads SGHTA; CDR2 reads FQGNSA. This CDR3 is 15 amino acids long.